The present entry profiles one TCR beta chain with its context. Its antigen remains undetermined. No qualities accompany the bases; no much larger clone lies one base away. Trimming costs V 1 base and J 5 bases, and their ends lie 11 bases apart. The germline V gene (reference sequence) provides CDR1 DFQATT and CDR2 SNEGSKA. The CDR3 runs 13 residues from the cysteine to the phenylalanine. Of the read, only the CDR3 DNA is kept; its 39 bases are in frame from base 1. The entry originates in a study of blood T cells in healthy people across ages (dated by TCRdb to 2013 to 2016). For the wider study: In model experiments, template switching captured about one uniquely barcoded TCR beta cDNA molecule for every two T cells. The study measured age-related changes in TCR beta repertoire diversity using deep sequencing normalized with unique cDNA molecular identifiers. Donors were grouped into four age groups: young (average roughly 15 years), middle-aged (39), aged (roughly 62) and long-lived (around 80). To avoid experimental bias, donors of different ages were spread randomly across the sequencing lanes. Using the same blood draw, the study looked at two additional independent replicas of 1 million unique cDNA reads for two donors, one aged 18 to 30 and the other aged 80 or older.

What the authors observed across the whole study: Observed TCR beta diversity per million T cells fell roughly linearly with age, and a significant reduction was already apparent by age around 39. Since profiling was done on bulk unsorted PBMCs, naive and antigen-experienced compartments could not be conclusively compared. Because the CMV infection status of the donors was unknown, age-related changes in expanded clonotypes may potentially have been confounded. Total diversity estimates from one million sequenced T cells were considered lower bounds and underestimates. Compared with the aged group, the long-lived group had more naive CD4+ T cells, fewer expanded clones and increased TCR diversity, suggesting age selection. A strong correlation was found between observed TCR beta diversity and the percentage of naive T cells measured by flow cytometry.

Libraries were constructed by 5' RACE. The sequencing machine was an Illumina HiSeq 2500. A second PCR of 7 to 11 cycles was performed with a sample-barcoded 5' primer and a J-beta primer mix. A unique molecular identifier was introduced onto each TCR beta cDNA molecule by a template-switch 5' adaptor carrying 12 random nucleotides. Each sample yielded at least 3 million CDR3-containing paired-end reads. First-strand cDNA was synthesized from all RNA with the Mint cDNA synthesis kit, primed by a TRBC-specific oligonucleotide. All cDNA was treated with uracil-DNA glycosylase and then went through a first 18-cycle PCR with the universal primers M1SS and BC2_uni_R. The source study handled its data this way. For normalization, 1 million high-quality reads were randomly selected from each sample, with every read carrying a distinct molecular identifier. Instead of being binned into consensus sequences, reads with shared molecular identifiers were discarded. MiTCR, run with a Q25 quality threshold and the strictest error-elimination algorithm, handled CDR3 identification, clonotype clustering and error correction. Lower-bound total TCR beta diversity was estimated with a nonparametric unseen species model using Euler transformation. In TCRdb, the public reads were trimmed at Q25 with fastp and aligned with MiXCR, with productive beta chains retained. Every distinct CDR3 protein forms one entry, paired with its most common genes and DNA. The V and J calls were determined by TCRdb, not by the authors. Across this sample there are about 600,000 distinct CDR3 sequences, with roughly 43% seen only once. The ten largest make up 20% to 25% of the sample.

Donors were 39 systemically healthy Caucasian individuals from Russia aged 6 to 90 years. Each donor gave ten milliliters of peripheral blood, collected into EDTA-treated Vacutainer tubes. Ficoll-Paque density-gradient centrifugation was used to isolate PBMCs, with at least 6 million per sample. Trizol reagent was used to extract total RNA from PBMCs, with at least 5 micrograms per sample. The percentages of naive CD45RAhigh/CD27high T cells were determined by flow cytometry on a PBMC aliquot from every donor. The sample was blood. This clonotype was obtained from a man older than 75 in good health. The sequence is built from TRBV20-1 and TRBJ1-1, with no confidently assigned D gene. The sequence in DNA is TGCAGTGCTAGAGTCGGGCTGTCGACTGAAGCTTTCTTT. Its translation reads: CSARVGLSTEAFF.